These 20 T cell receptor beta chains were sequenced from one sample in a study of blood T cell repertoires in COVID-19 (dated by TCRdb to about 2020). Library generation was performed with the immunoSEQ multiplex PCR assay. TCRdb obtained this table from immuneACCESS and retained in-frame rearrangements with V and J assigned. These tables miss some clones; where compared with another copy, unresolved V genes account for less than half of the shortfall, and the remainder is unexplained. The sample has around 68,000 clones on record, more than 65% of them singletons. Roughly 9.8% of the sample belongs to the ten largest clones. Sequencing used peripheral blood. The receptors shown here come from a woman between 45 and 60 years old with acute or convalescent COVID-19.

The rearrangement links TRBV19 to TRBJ2-5; 15 bases fit TRBD2. Germline CDR1 and CDR2: LNHDA and SQIVND (reference sequence). This CDR3 has 16 residues. The V and J ends lost 3 bases and 1 base, in that order; junction bases with no gene match: 0. CDR3 sequence (DNA): TGTGCCAGTAGTATGGGACTAGCGGGAGGCCAAGAGACCCAGTACTTC. Amino acid sequence: CASSMGLAGGQETQYF.

The rearrangement uses TRBV7-2 and TRBJ2-7; possibly TRBD2 for D (6 bases). Trimming left V 4 bases short and J 0 bases short, with 16 bases between. This CDR3 is built from 16 residues. Germline loops: CDR1 SGHTA, CDR2 FQGNSA. The CDR3 loop reads CASSSRQLANSYEQYF. DNA for the CDR3: TGTGCCAGCAGCTCCCGGCAGCTAGCGAACTCCTACGAGCAGTACTTC.

The genes are TRBV7-9 and TRBJ2-5; 16 bases match TRBD2. Germline V CDR1 and CDR2: SEHNR, FQNEAQ (reference sequence). The CDR3 sequence is 16 residues long. Trimming took 5 bases from V and 5 from J; bases not matched to a gene: 5. This chain's CDR3 is CASSTGLAGGLETQYF. The DNA of the CDR3 is TGTGCCAGCAGCACGGGACTAGCGGGGGGGCTGGAGACCCAGTACTTC.

The chain has TRBV27 and TRBJ2-7; 12 nucleotides match TRBD1. Germline V gene sequence: CDR1 MNHEY, CDR2 SMNVEV (reference sequence). Trimming at V came to 5 bases and at J to 7 bases, leaving 6 bases not matched to a gene. This CDR3 has 14 residues. This CDR3 reads CASSPGTGGWEQYF. CDR3 DNA sequence: TGTGCCAGCAGTCCCGGGACAGGGGGCTGGGAGCAGTACTTC.

The chain has TRBV6-5 and TRBJ1-4; maybe TRBD1 (5 bases). Trimming cost V 5 bases and J 4 bases, with 11 bases left between them. Per the germline V gene, CDR1 is MNHEY and CDR2 is SVGAGI. CDR3 length: 14 amino acids. As DNA, the CDR3 is TGTGCCAGCAGTACCGGGACTCTTAATGAAAAACTGTTTTTT. Its translation is CASSTGTLNEKLFF.

The chain combines TRBV3-1 (or the pseudogene TRBV3-2) with TRBJ1-5; TRBD1 aligns across 9 bases. Losses at the gene ends were 5 bases for V and 5 bases for J; bases not matched to a gene: 4. CDR3 length: 14 amino acids. Per the germline V gene, CDR1 is LGHDT and CDR2 is YNNKEL (reference sequence). In DNA form, the CDR3 reads TGTGCCAGCAGCTTCGGGACAGGGTATCAGCCCCAGCATTTT. Protein sequence: CASSFGTGYQPQHF.

The chain has TRBV4-3 and TRBJ2-1, with 7 bases that match TRBD2. V was pared by 4 bases and J by 8 bases, with 11 bases of the junction left unmatched. CDR1 LGHNA and CDR2 YSLEER come from the germline V gene. The CDR3 spans 15 residues. The chain's CDR3 is CASSPAGVPADEQFF. The CDR3 nucleotides are TGCGCCAGCAGCCCCGCGGGAGTCCCCGCTGATGAGCAGTTCTTC.

This chain connects TRBV19 to TRBJ2-1; D ambiguous. Trimming stripped 5 bases from V and 0 bases from J, with 5 bases between. The CDR3 length is 13 residues. Germline CDR1 LNHDA, CDR2 SQIVND (reference sequence). The DNA of the CDR3 is TGTGCCAGTAGTCAGAACTCCTACAATGAGCAGTTCTTC. It codes for CASSQNSYNEQFF.

V is TRBV28 and J is TRBJ2-1; possibly TRBD1 for D (5 bases). The ends were cut back, 3 bases at V and 8 bases at J, with 11 bases in the middle. Germline CDR1 MDHEN, CDR2 SYDVKM. The length of the CDR3 is 13 residues. The CDR3 nucleotides read TGTGCCAGCAGTTTCAGGGCTAGGGATGAGCAGTTCTTC. This gives the protein CASSFRARDEQFF.

There are a few counts of this clone. The rearrangement joins TRBV19 to TRBJ1-1; D not resolved. This CDR3 comprises 14 residues. The ends were cut back, 5 bases at V and 0 bases at J, with 10 bases in the middle. From germline, CDR1 is LNHDA and CDR2 SQIVND (reference sequence). The CDR3 loop reads CASSYESMNTEAFF. CDR3 coding DNA: TGTGCCAGTAGTTACGAAAGCATGAACACTGAAGCTTTCTTT.

About this clone: Different DNA sequences within this sample yield the same CDR3. The chain links TRBV5-6 to TRBJ2-3, with 8 bases matching TRBD1. Germline trimming cut 4 bases from V and 0 bases from J; bases unmatched to any gene: 7. The CDR3 contains 16 residues. CDR1 and CDR2 (germline): SGHDT, YYEEEE. The CDR3 reads CASSDSRDRSTDTQYF. The CDR3 coding sequence is TGTGCCAGCAGCGATAGTCGGGACAGGAGCACAGATACGCAGTATTTT.

The rearrangement links TRBV2 to TRBJ2-2, with D possibly being TRBD2 (5 bases). This CDR3 contains 14 residues. The germline V gene encodes CDR1 SNHLY and CDR2 FYNNEI. Trimming took 7 bases from V and 7 from J, leaving 16 bases between them. This CDR3 is CASNRGISYGELFF. CDR3 bases: TGTGCCAGCAACCGAGGGATTTCCTACGGGGAGCTGTTTTTT.

The chain joins TRBV9 to TRBJ2-3; tentatively, D is TRBD2 (6 bases). The CDR3 is 16 residues long. The germline V gene encodes CDR1 SGDLS and CDR2 YYNGEE. Trimming cost V 0 bases and J 4 bases, with 15 bases left between them. As DNA, the CDR3 is TGTGCCAGCAGCGTAGGTCGGGGCGGGGTGCCAGATACGCAGTATTTT. Its protein is CASSVGRGGVPDTQYF.

The chain recombines TRBV20-1 with TRBJ2-1; D uncertain. V lost 3 bases and J 0 bases, leaving 9 bases between the germline ends. Germline loops: CDR1 DFQATT, CDR2 SNEGSKA (reference sequence). This CDR3 has 14 residues. DNA for the CDR3: TGCAGTGCTAGTGTGCGGAGCTCCTACAATGAGCAGTTCTTC. Translation: CSASVRSSYNEQFF.

The rearrangement joins TRBV10-3 to TRBJ2-3, with 8 bases lining up with TRBD1. CDR1 and CDR2 (germline): ENHRY, SYGVKD. The CDR3 runs 14 residues. Trimming cost V 3 bases and J 12 bases; bases outside gene matches: 11. The CDR3 region has the DNA TGTGCCATCAGTGACGCCCGACAGGGGTTCACCCAGTATTTT. This encodes CAISDARQGFTQYF.

This chain links TRBV24-1 with TRBJ2-1, with 8 bases that match TRBD1. CDR3 length equals 15 residues. Germline-derived CDR1 and CDR2 are KGHDR and SFDVKD. Trimming removed 9 bases from V and 4 bases from J; junction bases left unmatched: 10. CDR3 in DNA: TGTGCCACCGGCTCCGGGACAGGAGCATACAATGAGCAGTTCTTC. This gives the protein CATGSGTGAYNEQFF.

The chain carries TRBV7-3 and TRBJ2-1, with a possible D match to TRBD2 (6 bases). The CDR3 contains 14 residues. The V gene's germline CDR1 is SGHTA and CDR2 FQGTGA. V was trimmed by 6 bases and J by 0 bases, leaving 9 bases between them. The CDR3 coding sequence is TGTGCCAGCAGTAGCGGTAGCTCCTACAATGAGCAGTTCTTC. This codes for CASSSGSSYNEQFF.

This clone appeared many times. CDR3 sequence (DNA): TGTGCCATCTCGCCAGGGAACACTGAAGCTTTCTTT. Its protein product is CAISPGNTEAFF. This rearrangement joins TRBV10-3 to TRBJ1-1; D is uncertain. Germline loops: CDR1 ENHRY, CDR2 SYGVKD. CDR3 length: 12 residues. With 8 bases removed from V and 1 base from J, the gap between germline ends came to 8 bases.

The count of this clone is one. V is TRBV10-2 and J is TRBJ1-2; D ambiguous. V shed 2 bases and J shed 2 bases, with 21 bases lying between them. The CDR3 is 18 residues long. Per germline, CDR1 WSHSY and CDR2 SAAADI. The CDR3 DNA follows: TGCGCCAGCAGTGAGGAGAAGCGGCCGCTCGATAAAAACTATGGCTACACCTTC. Protein: CASSEEKRPLDKNYGYTF.

The V gene is TRBV6-5, the J gene TRBJ1-1; D is unclear. Germline V gene sequence: CDR1 MNHEY, CDR2 SVGAGI. This CDR3 contains 14 residues. Between the trimmed V and J ends, which lost 5 bases and 2 bases, there was a span of 12 bases. DNA for the CDR3: TGTGCCAGCAGTCACGCGGAACCCAACACTGAAGCTTTCTTT. This sequence encodes CASSHAEPNTEAFF.